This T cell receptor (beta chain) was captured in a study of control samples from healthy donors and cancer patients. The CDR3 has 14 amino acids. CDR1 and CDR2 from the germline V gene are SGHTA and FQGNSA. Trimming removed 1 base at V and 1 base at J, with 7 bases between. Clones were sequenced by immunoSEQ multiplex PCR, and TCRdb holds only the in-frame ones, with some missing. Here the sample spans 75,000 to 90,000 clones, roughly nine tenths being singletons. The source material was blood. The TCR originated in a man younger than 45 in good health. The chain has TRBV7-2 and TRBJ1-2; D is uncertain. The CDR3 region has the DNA TGTGCCAGCAGCTTAGGTTCAGTTAACTATGGCTACACCTTC. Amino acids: CASSLGSVNYGYTF.